What follows describes a single T cell receptor beta chain. The antigen remains undetermined. TCRdb called the 5' RACE reads again in MiXCR, with one record for every CDR3 protein. This sample carries about 1.7 million distinct CDR3 sequences, 32% of them seen once, and the ten largest clones take less than 0.35%. The data are from a study of identical twins. Study-level findings and limits: There were fewer insertions in abundant cord blood beta clonotypes, but memory repertoires showed no such pattern. Analyses of zero insertions could, in part, be confounded by invariant MAIT and iNKT cells.

What was sequenced was cord blood. This sequence was found in a newborn girl in good health.

The CDR3 spells CAISDMQGGYEQYF. As DNA, the CDR3 is TGTGCCATCAGTGATATGCAGGGAGGGTACGAGCAGTACTTC. The gene calls are TRBV10-3 and TRBJ2-7; 7 bases are a match to TRBD2. The CDR3 consists of 14 residues. Germline loops: CDR1 ENHRY, CDR2 SYGVKD. V trimming: 3 bases; J trimming: 4 bases; junction bases outside the gene matches: 6.